This T cell receptor (beta chain) was recorded in a study of post-analysis software for immune sequencing data. Study-wide background: Patients with relapsing-remitting, secondary progressive and progressive-relapsing multiple sclerosis courses were all represented. Findings and limits, study-wide: Significantly lower normalized Chao1 diversity was found in patients with multiple sclerosis relative to controls. Samples made in the same batch grouped tightly together by F measure. Roughly 5 TRBV segments (TRBV5-6, TRBV5-1 and TRBV20-1 among them) occurred more frequently in patients than in controls.

Researchers reported that TCR beta cDNA libraries carried unique molecular identifiers. There were roughly 1 to 11 million T cells, and roughly 0.5 million cDNA molecules came from them. Via MiXCR, TCRdb re-called the PCR reads, giving one row per CDR3 protein. The sample comprises roughly 870,000 distinct CDR3 sequences, roughly 58% of which are singletons, and approximately 4.4% rests with the top ten. Germline trimming cut 5 bases from V and 7 bases from J; bases unmatched to any gene: 12. CDR1 and CDR2 (germline): SQVTM, ANQGSEA. The CDR3 spans 14 residues. This clonotype showed up just a few times. Its antigen is currently unknown.

The rearrangement links TRBV29-1 to TRBJ2-3; 7 nucleotides align to TRBD2. The source material was blood. The receptor was isolated from a girl between 10 and 17 years old with multiple sclerosis. The CDR3 DNA reads as TGCAGCGTTCTGAACCTAGCGGAGCCAAATACGCAGTATTTT. Amino acid sequence: CSVLNLAEPNTQYF.